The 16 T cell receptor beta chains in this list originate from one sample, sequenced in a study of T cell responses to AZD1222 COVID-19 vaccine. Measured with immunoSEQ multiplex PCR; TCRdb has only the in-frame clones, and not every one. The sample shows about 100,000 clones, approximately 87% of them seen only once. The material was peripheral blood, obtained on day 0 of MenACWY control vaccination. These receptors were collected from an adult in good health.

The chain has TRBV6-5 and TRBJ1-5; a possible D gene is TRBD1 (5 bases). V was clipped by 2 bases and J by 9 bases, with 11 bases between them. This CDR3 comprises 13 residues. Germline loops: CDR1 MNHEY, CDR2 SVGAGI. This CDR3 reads CASSYPGRGPQHF. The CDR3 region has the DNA TGTGCCAGCAGTTACCCAGGGCGAGGGCCCCAGCATTTT.

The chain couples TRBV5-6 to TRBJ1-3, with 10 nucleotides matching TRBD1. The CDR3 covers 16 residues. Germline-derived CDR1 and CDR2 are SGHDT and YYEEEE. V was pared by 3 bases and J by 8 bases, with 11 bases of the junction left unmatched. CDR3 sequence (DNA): TGTGCCAGCAGCTATAGGGACAGGGGTGTGGGAGACACCATATATTTT. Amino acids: CASSYRDRGVGDTIYF.

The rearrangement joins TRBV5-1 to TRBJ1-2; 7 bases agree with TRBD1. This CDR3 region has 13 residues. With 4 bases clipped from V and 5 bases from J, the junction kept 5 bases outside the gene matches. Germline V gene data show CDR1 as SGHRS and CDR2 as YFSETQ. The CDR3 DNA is TGCGCCAGCAGCCAGGGGGGCGCATATGGCTACACCTTC. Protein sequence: CASSQGGAYGYTF.

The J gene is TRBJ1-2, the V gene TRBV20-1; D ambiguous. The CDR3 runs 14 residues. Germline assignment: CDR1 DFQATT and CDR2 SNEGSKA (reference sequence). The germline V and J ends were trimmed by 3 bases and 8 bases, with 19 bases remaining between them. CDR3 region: CSASKERADRGYTF. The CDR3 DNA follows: TGCAGTGCTAGTAAGGAGAGGGCCGATCGGGGCTACACCTTC.

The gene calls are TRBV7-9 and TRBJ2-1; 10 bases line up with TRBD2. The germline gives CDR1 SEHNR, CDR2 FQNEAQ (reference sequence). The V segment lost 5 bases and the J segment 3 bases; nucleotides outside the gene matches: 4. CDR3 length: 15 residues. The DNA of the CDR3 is TGTGCCAGCAGCCCTAGCGGGAGTAGCTACAATGAGCAGTTCTTC. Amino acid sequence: CASSPSGSSYNEQFF.

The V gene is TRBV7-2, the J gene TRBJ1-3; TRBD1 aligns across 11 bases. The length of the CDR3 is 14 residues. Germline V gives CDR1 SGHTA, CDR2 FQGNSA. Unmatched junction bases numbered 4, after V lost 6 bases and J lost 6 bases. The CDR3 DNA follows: TGTGCCAGCAGTACCGGACAGGGGGCAAACACCATATATTTT. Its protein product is CASSTGQGANTIYF.

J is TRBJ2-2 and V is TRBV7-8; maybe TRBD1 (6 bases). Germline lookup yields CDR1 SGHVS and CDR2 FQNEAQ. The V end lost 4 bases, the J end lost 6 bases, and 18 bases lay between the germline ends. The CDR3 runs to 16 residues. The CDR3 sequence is CASSSQAPTGPGELFF. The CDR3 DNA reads TGTGCCAGCAGCTCTCAAGCACCGACAGGACCCGGGGAGCTGTTTTTT. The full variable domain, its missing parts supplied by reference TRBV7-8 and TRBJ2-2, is GAGVSQSPRYKVAKRGQDVALRCDPISGHVSLFWYQQALGQGPEFLTYFQNEAQLDKSGLPSDRFFAERPEGSVSTLKIQRTQQEDSAVYLCASSSQAPTGPGELFFGEGSRLTVL.

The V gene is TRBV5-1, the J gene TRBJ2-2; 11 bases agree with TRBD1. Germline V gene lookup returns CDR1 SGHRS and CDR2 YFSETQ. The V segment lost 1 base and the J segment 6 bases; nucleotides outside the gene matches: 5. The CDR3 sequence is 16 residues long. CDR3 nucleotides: TGCGCCAGCAGCTTGAGAGGACAGGGGGCATCCGGGGAGCTGTTTTTT. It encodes CASSLRGQGASGELFF.

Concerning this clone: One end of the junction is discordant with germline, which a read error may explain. The CDR3: CASSFRQGSIGYEQHF. The CDR3 DNA reads as TGTGCCAGCAGCTTCCGACAGGGTTCCATTGGCTACGAGCAGCACTTC. The J gene is TRBJ2-7, the V gene TRBV11-2; TRBD1 agrees at 7 bases. The CDR3 has 16 amino acids. Germline CDR1 SGHAT, CDR2 FQNNGV. Full variable domain (missing parts from reference TRBV11-2 and TRBJ2-7): EAGVAQSPRYKIIEKRQSVAFWCNPISGHATLYWYQQILGQGPKLLIQFQNNGVVDDSQLPKDRFSAERLKGVDSTLKIQPAKLEDSAVYLCASSFRQGSIGYEQHFGPGTRLTVT.

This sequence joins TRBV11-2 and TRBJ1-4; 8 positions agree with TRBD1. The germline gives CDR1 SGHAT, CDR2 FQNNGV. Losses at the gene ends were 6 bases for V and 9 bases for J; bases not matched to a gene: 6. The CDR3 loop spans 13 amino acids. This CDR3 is CASSGQGGQKLFF. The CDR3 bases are TGTGCCAGCAGTGGACAGGGTGGGCAAAAACTGTTTTTT.

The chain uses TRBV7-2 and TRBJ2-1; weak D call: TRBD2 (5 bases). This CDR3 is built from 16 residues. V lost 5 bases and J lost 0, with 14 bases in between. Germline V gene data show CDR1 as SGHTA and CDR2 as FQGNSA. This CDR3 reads CASSPRSGSSYNEQFF. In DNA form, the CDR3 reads TGTGCCAGCAGCCCACGGAGCGGCAGCTCCTACAATGAGCAGTTCTTC. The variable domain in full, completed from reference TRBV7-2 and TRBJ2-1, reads GAGVSQSPSNKVTEKGKDVELRCDPISGHTALYWYRQSLGQGLEFLIYFQGNSAPDKSGLPSDRFSAERTGGSVSTLTIQRTQQEDSAVYLCASSPRSGSSYNEQFFGPGTRLTVL.

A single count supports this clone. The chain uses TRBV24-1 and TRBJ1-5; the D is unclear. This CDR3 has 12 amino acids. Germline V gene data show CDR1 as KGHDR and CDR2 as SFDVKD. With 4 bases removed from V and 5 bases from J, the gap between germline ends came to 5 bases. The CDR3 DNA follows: TGTGCCACCAGTGACCCCGATCAGCCCCAGCATTTT. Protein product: CATSDPDQPQHF.

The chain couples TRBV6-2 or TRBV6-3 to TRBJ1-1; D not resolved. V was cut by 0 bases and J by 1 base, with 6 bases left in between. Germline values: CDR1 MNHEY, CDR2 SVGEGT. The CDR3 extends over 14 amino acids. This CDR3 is CASSYSAGNTEAFF. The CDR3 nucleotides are TGTGCCAGCAGTTACTCCGCGGGGAACACTGAAGCTTTCTTT.

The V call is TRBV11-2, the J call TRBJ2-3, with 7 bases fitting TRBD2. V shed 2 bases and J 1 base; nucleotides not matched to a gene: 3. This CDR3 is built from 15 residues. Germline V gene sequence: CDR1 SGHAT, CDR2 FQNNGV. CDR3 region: CASSLTGGRTDTQYF. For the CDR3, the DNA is TGTGCCAGCAGCTTAACGGGGGGACGCACAGATACGCAGTATTTT.

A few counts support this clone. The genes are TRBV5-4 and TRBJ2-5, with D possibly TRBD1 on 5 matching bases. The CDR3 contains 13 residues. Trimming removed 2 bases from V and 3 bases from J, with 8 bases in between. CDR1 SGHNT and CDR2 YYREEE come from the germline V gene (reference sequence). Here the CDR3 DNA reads TGTGCCAGCAGCTTAGTGACAGAAGAGACCCAGTACTTC. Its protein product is CASSLVTEETQYF.

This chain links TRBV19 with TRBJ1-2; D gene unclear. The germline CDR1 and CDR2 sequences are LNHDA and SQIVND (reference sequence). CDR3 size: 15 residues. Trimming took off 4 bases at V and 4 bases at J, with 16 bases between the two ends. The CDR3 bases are TGTGCCAGTAGTACAATCCGGACGGAACTCTATGGCTACACCTTC. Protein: CASSTIRTELYGYTF.